This section outlines one T cell receptor (beta chain) sequence together with its context. Its target is unknown. Using its own MiXCR run on the RT-PCR reads, TCRdb lists one record per CDR3 protein. The table has 200,000 to 250,000 distinct CDR3 sequences, 10% to 15% seen once; the top ten hold about 8%. The data originate from a study of response to subunit inactivated influenza vaccine. The study's findings and limits: T cells newly recruited by each seasonal influenza vaccination are few, the authors suggested.

This clonotype was obtained from a man aged 50 or older who received an inactivated influenza vaccine. This specimen consisted of non-naive T cells sorted from PBMCs, obtained roughly 15 days before vaccination.

CDR3 sequence: CATSDGGQGQETQYF. The CDR3 region has the DNA TGTGCCACCAGTGACGGGGGACAGGGCCAAGAGACCCAGTACTTC. The V and J genes are TRBV24-1 and TRBJ2-5, with 9 bases matching TRBD1. Unmatched junction bases numbered 3, after V lost 4 bases and J lost 1 base. Per the germline V gene, CDR1 is KGHDR and CDR2 is SFDVKD. This CDR3 region has 15 residues.